These 29 T cell receptor beta chains originate from one sample sequenced in a study of CD4 T cells in relation to SARS-CoV-2 and coronaviruses. The unexposed donors gave CD4+ T cells in about 2010-2019, prior to COVID-19. CD4+ T cells were isolated from the cells after roughly 11 days of culture. Sequenced by immunoSEQ multiplex PCR; TCRdb stores in-frame clones only, minus some. Seen here are 15,000 to 25,000 clones, 77% observed once, and the top ten hold roughly 25%. Which antigens these TCRs recognize remains unknown. The sample consisted of CD4+ T cells from PBMCs, cultured in vitro. These receptors originate from a human donor in good health.

The V gene is TRBV30, the J gene TRBJ2-2; no reliable D call. Between the trimmed V and J ends, which lost 4 bases and 1 base, there was a span of 7 bases. Germline V gives CDR1 GTSNPN, CDR2 SVGIG (reference sequence). CDR3 length: 13 amino acids. In DNA, the CDR3 is TGTGCCTGGACTACCAGGAACACCGGGGAGCTGTTTTTT. This codes for CAWTTRNTGELFF.

The chain has TRBV5-1 and TRBJ2-5; D unclear. In germline, CDR1 is SGHRS, CDR2 YFSETQ. With 4 bases removed from V and 5 bases from J, the gap between germline ends came to 9 bases. CDR3 length: 12 residues. The CDR3 DNA sequence: TGCGCCAGCAGCGCGGATGCGGAGACCCAGTACTTC. Protein: CASSADAETQYF.

In this sample, this clone turned up a few times. V usage is TRBV5-4 and J usage is TRBJ2-3, with 8 bases that match TRBD1. Per the germline V gene, CDR1 is SGHNT and CDR2 is YYREEE (reference sequence). This CDR3 contains 14 residues. The V gene end was trimmed by 4 bases and the J gene end by 6 bases; junction bases not matched to a gene: 7. The CDR3 DNA reads TGTGCCAGCAGCGCGAAGACAGGGGAGGATACGCAGTATTTT. Protein product: CASSAKTGEDTQYF.

The rearrangement uses TRBV2 and TRBJ1-1; tentative D call: TRBD1 (5 bases). This CDR3 is built from 14 residues. The germline V gene encodes CDR1 SNHLY and CDR2 FYNNEI. Trimming took 6 bases from V and 1 from J, leaving 12 bases between them. The CDR3 region is CASRRGTQNTEAFF. Here the CDR3 DNA reads TGTGCCAGCAGACGGGGCACACAGAACACTGAAGCTTTCTTT.

The J gene is TRBJ1-5, the V gene TRBV27; D gene uncertain. CDR3 length: 13 residues. Germline V gene lookup returns CDR1 MNHEY and CDR2 SMNVEV (reference sequence). V dropped 10 bases and J dropped 0 bases, with 10 bases sitting between them. The DNA for the CDR3 is TGTGCCACGGGGAGCGTTAGCAATCAGCCCCAGCATTTT. The encoded protein is CATGSVSNQPQHF.

This clone was observed a single time. The chain recombines TRBV7-9 with TRBJ1-2; 8 nucleotides align to TRBD1. Germline loops: CDR1 SEHNR, CDR2 FQNEAQ (reference sequence). This CDR3 is built from 16 residues. J gave up 6 bases and V 3 bases, and 12 bases lay outside the gene matches. DNA for the CDR3: TGTGCCAGCAGCTTGTCTACAGGGGGGCTGGCGGATGGCTACACCTTC. This codes for CASSLSTGGLADGYTF. The full variable domain, with the rest looked up from reference TRBV7-9 and TRBJ1-2, is DTGVSQNPRHKITKRGQNVTFRCDPISEHNRLYWYRQTLGQGPEFLTYFQNEAQLEKSRLLSDRFSAERPKGSFSTLEIQRTEQGDSAMYLCASSLSTGGLADGYTFGSGTRLTVV.

DNA of the CDR3: TGTGCCAGCAGGGACAGAGCCACAGATACGCAGTATTTT. It translates to CASRDRATDTQYF. J is TRBJ2-3 and V is TRBV2; possibly TRBD1 for D (6 bases). Germline loops: CDR1 SNHLY, CDR2 FYNNEI. The V end was cut by 6 bases, the J end by 2 bases, with 9 bases between. The CDR3 loop spans 13 amino acids.

The chain uses TRBV6-2 or TRBV6-3 and TRBJ2-7, with 9 positions matching TRBD1. V was pared by 4 bases and J by 4 bases, with 5 bases of the junction left unmatched. The CDR3 loop spans 14 amino acids. Germline CDR1 reads MNHEY; CDR2 reads SVGEGT. The CDR3 sequence is CASSSNDRGYEQYF. The CDR3 coding sequence is TGTGCCAGCAGTTCCAACGACAGGGGGTACGAGCAGTACTTC.

The chain recombines TRBV3-1 (or the pseudogene TRBV3-2) with TRBJ2-1; no clear D gene. The V and J ends lost 0 bases and 6 bases respectively, with 12 bases between them. Germline-derived CDR1 and CDR2 are LGHDT and YNNKEL (reference sequence). The CDR3 consists of 15 residues. CDR3 sequence reads: CASSQDRPPLNEQFF. As DNA, the CDR3 is TGTGCCAGCAGCCAAGACAGGCCCCCACTCAATGAGCAGTTCTTC.

The genes are TRBV10-3 and TRBJ1-6; 8 nucleotides line up with TRBD1. Germline V CDR1 and CDR2: ENHRY, SYGVKD. The trim removed 8 bases at V and 10 bases at J, leaving 16 bases unmatched. CDR3 length: 16 residues. The CDR3 reads CAIGRASGQVFSPLHF. The CDR3 DNA reads TGTGCCATCGGAAGAGCCTCGGGACAGGTGTTCTCACCCCTCCACTTT.

This chain uses TRBV2 with TRBJ2-7; possibly TRBD1 or TRBD2 for D (6 bases each). Germline V gene data show CDR1 as SNHLY and CDR2 as FYNNEI. CDR3 length equals 14 residues. Trimming took off 7 bases at V and 3 bases at J, with 16 bases between the two ends. The CDR3 spells CASTKEGGNYEQYF. In DNA form, the CDR3 reads TGTGCCAGCACCAAGGAGGGGGGAAACTACGAGCAGTACTTC.

Only a few counts were recorded for this clone. The chain combines TRBV19 with TRBJ1-2; D gene uncertain. Per the germline V gene, CDR1 is LNHDA and CDR2 is SQIVND (reference sequence). The CDR3 consists of 15 residues. Trimming took 2 bases from V and 2 from J, leaving 12 bases between them. The CDR3 reads CASSITSGTNYGYTF. The CDR3 DNA is TGTGCCAGTAGTATAACTTCCGGAACCAACTATGGCTACACCTTC.

This clone was picked up one time. The CDR3 DNA sequence: TGTGCCAGCAGCTCCAGGGTCCTCCACGAGCAGTACTTC. It is translated as CASSSRVLHEQYF. The chain carries TRBV7-2 and TRBJ2-7, with D perhaps matching TRBD1 (5 bases). V lost 4 bases and J 5 bases, leaving 12 bases between the germline ends. Germline V gene sequence: CDR1 SGHTA, CDR2 FQGNSA. This CDR3 comprises 13 residues.

This clone was counted only a few times. The J gene is TRBJ2-5, the V gene TRBV7-9, with 10 bases matching TRBD2. Germline assignment: CDR1 SEHNR and CDR2 FQNEAQ (reference sequence). The CDR3 loop spans 15 amino acids. V was pared by 5 bases and J by 3 bases, with 6 bases of the junction left unmatched. The chain's CDR3 is CASSRGLAKEETQYF. In DNA form, the CDR3 reads TGTGCCAGCAGCCGGGGACTAGCGAAAGAAGAGACCCAGTACTTC.

CDR3 nucleotide sequence: TGTGCCAGCTCACCCTTGGGACCGCAATCAGGGAATGAGCAGTTCTTC. It is translated as CASSPLGPQSGNEQFF. V usage is TRBV18 and J usage is TRBJ2-1; D may correspond to TRBD1 or TRBD2 (5 bases each). CDR3 length: 16 amino acids. The germline gives CDR1 KGHSH, CDR2 LQKENI. Trimming left V 3 bases short and J 7 bases short, with 19 bases between.

The rearrangement links TRBV7-2 to TRBJ2-7, with 7 bases fitting TRBD2. Germline CDR1 and CDR2: SGHTA and FQGNSA. V was pared by 4 bases and J by 2 bases, with 11 bases of the junction left unmatched. CDR3 size: 16 residues. In nucleotides, the CDR3 is TGTGCCAGCAGCTCGATGACTAGCCGCCCCCCCTACGAGCAGTACTTC. Its protein product is CASSSMTSRPPYEQYF.

The chain combines TRBV4-3 with TRBJ2-3; the match to TRBD2 covers 10 bases. V was clipped by 0 bases and J by 5 bases; unmatched bases: 8. CDR3 size: 17 residues. CDR1 and CDR2 (germline): LGHNA, YSLEER. The DNA of the CDR3 is TGCGCCAGCAGCCAAGATTGGGGTGCTAGCGGGGGAGATACGCAGTATTTT. The encoded protein is CASSQDWGASGGDTQYF.

This clone showed up just a few times. This rearrangement joins TRBV3-1 (or the pseudogene TRBV3-2) to TRBJ1-3; D ambiguous. With 0 bases removed from V and 2 bases from J, the gap between germline ends came to 14 bases. The CDR3 extends over 17 amino acids. Germline CDR1 and CDR2: LGHDT and YNNKEL (reference sequence). The CDR3 protein is CASSQDLGSLPGNTIYF. Here the CDR3 DNA reads TGTGCCAGCAGCCAAGATCTCGGCAGTTTACCTGGAAACACCATATATTTT.

The V and J genes are TRBV3-1 (or the pseudogene TRBV3-2) and TRBJ2-3; 11 bases fit TRBD2. Germline V CDR1 and CDR2: LGHDT, YNNKEL (reference sequence). Unmatched junction bases numbered 10, after V lost 4 bases and J lost 1 base. The CDR3 spans 18 residues. CDR3 region: CASSLDISGRAGTDTQYF. The DNA for the CDR3 is TGTGCCAGCAGCCTCGACATTAGCGGGAGGGCCGGCACAGATACGCAGTATTTT.

The V call is TRBV6-2 or TRBV6-3, the J call TRBJ2-2; tentatively, D is TRBD2 (5 bases). The CDR3 has 18 residues. Germline-derived CDR1 and CDR2 are MNHEY and SVGEGT. Trimming shortened V by 0 bases and J by 2 bases, and 16 bases separated the two germline ends. CDR3 protein: CASSYSSAGRTNTGELFF. CDR3 nucleotide sequence: TGTGCCAGCAGTTACTCATCAGCCGGAAGGACTAACACCGGGGAGCTGTTTTTT.

The chain combines TRBV19 with TRBJ2-7; either TRBD1 or TRBD2 may fit D (6 bases each). V was shortened by 6 bases and J by 3 bases, with 18 bases between the two germline ends. The CDR3 totals 15 residues. The V gene's germline CDR1 is LNHDA and CDR2 SQIVND (reference sequence). CDR3 region: CASSPRGDGYYEQYF. In nucleotides, the CDR3 is TGTGCCAGTAGCCCGAGGGGGGACGGATACTACGAGCAGTACTTC. The whole variable domain, remainder taken from reference TRBV19 and TRBJ2-7, is DGGITQSPKYLFRKEGQNVTLSCEQNLNHDAMYWYRQDPGQGLRLIYYSQIVNDFQKGDIAEGYSVSREKKESFPLTVTSAQKNPTAFYLCASSPRGDGYYEQYFGPGTRLTVT.

The V call is TRBV12-3 or TRBV12-4, the J call TRBJ2-5; no clear D gene. This CDR3 contains 12 residues. Trimming shortened V by 7 bases and J by 10 bases, and 16 bases separated the two germline ends. The DNA for the CDR3 is TGTGCCAGCACGGACGGCCCGGAACGCCAGTACTTC. Encoded protein: CASTDGPERQYF.

The chain recombines TRBV13 with TRBJ2-1; 12 positions agree with TRBD2. After removal of 5 bases from V and 6 bases from J, the junction contained 26 bases not matched to a gene. CDR3 length: 22 residues. Germline values: CDR1 PRHDT, CDR2 FYEKMQ (reference sequence). CDR3 sequence: CASSATIPGLAGWTDRVNEQFF. As DNA, the CDR3 is TGTGCCAGCAGCGCCACCATTCCGGGACTAGCGGGCTGGACGGACCGGGTCAATGAGCAGTTCTTC.

Only one count was recorded for this clone. The chain carries TRBV13 and TRBJ1-1, with 10 nucleotides matching TRBD1. With V trimmed by 5 bases and J by 5 bases, 11 bases remained unmatched. The V gene's germline CDR1 is PRHDT and CDR2 FYEKMQ (reference sequence). The CDR3 consists of 16 residues. The CDR3 sequence is CASSPPTGTGATEAFF. The CDR3 nucleotides are TGTGCCAGCAGCCCCCCCACCGGGACAGGGGCGACTGAAGCTTTCTTT.

In this sample, this clone turned up a few times. J is TRBJ1-2 and V is TRBV5-4, with D unresolved. Germline V gene sequence: CDR1 SGHNT, CDR2 YYREEE (reference sequence). CDR3 size: 13 residues. V lost 8 bases to trimming and J lost 4 bases, with 15 bases between them. The CDR3: CASSEVLSYGYTF. The CDR3 bases are TGTGCCAGTTCAGAGGTTCTTTCCTATGGCTACACCTTC. The whole variable domain, filled in from reference TRBV5-4 and TRBJ1-2, reads ETGVTQSPTHLIKTRGQQVTLRCSSQSGHNTVSWYQQALGQGPQFIFQYYREEENGRGNFPPRFSGLQFPNYSSELNVNALELDDSALYLCASSEVLSYGYTFGSGTRLTVV.

The rearrangement uses TRBV19 and TRBJ2-7; TRBD1 or TRBD2 may be the D gene (5 bases each). V lost 5 bases and J lost 7, with 15 bases in between. Per germline, CDR1 LNHDA and CDR2 SQIVND (reference sequence). The CDR3 consists of 13 residues. The CDR3 region has the DNA TGTGCCAGTAGTGAGGGGTTAAGCGTGGAGCAGTACTTC. It codes for CASSEGLSVEQYF.

This chain joins TRBV4-1 and TRBJ1-6; D gene ambiguous. Germline loops: CDR1 MGHRA, CDR2 YSYEKL. The CDR3 consists of 15 residues. Trimming took off 2 bases at V and 1 base at J, with 6 bases between the two ends. The CDR3 here is CASSQIPSYNSPLHF. CDR3 DNA: TGCGCCAGCAGCCAAATCCCTTCCTATAATTCACCCCTCCACTTT.

The chain couples TRBV25-1 to TRBJ1-2; no firm D call. The germline V and J ends were trimmed by 3 bases and 4 bases, with 9 bases remaining between them. The CDR3 covers 13 residues. Germline lookup yields CDR1 MGHDK and CDR2 SYGVNS. As DNA, the CDR3 is TGTGCCAGCAGTGACGTCCAGGCCTATGGCTACACCTTC. Its protein is CASSDVQAYGYTF.

This chain uses TRBV5-1 with TRBJ1-2; no definite D call. CDR1 is SGHRS and CDR2 is YFSETQ in the germline V gene. Deletions cut 0 bases from V and 5 bases from J, with 5 bases between. This CDR3 is built from 12 residues. Here the CDR3 reads CASSLVGYGYTF. In DNA form, the CDR3 reads TGCGCCAGCAGCTTGGTAGGTTATGGCTACACCTTC.